These T cell receptor beta chains were read from a single sample in a study of cytomegalovirus exposure and HLA in healthy donors. The data were produced by immunoSEQ multiplex PCR, yet TCRdb's version contains in-frame clones alone and is incomplete. This sample carries around 150,000 clones, around 77% of them seen once, and the ten largest clones take approximately 2%. Sample: PBMCs. These receptors were collected from a man younger than 45 in good health and CMV-seronegative. The CDR3 runs from the conserved cysteine through the conserved F or W. D genes are given only for firm matches. Size is stated for part of the rows, as once, few or many counts, or as a class when the clone is expanded.

V gene	D gene	clone size	J gene	CDR3 protein
TRBV6-1	.	.	TRBJ2-5	CASSLTAGLETQYF
TRBV5-6	.	.	TRBJ1-1	CASSLGGPTEAFF
TRBV5-1	.	.	TRBJ1-1	CASSTAPREPAEAFF
TRBV5-6	TRBD2	.	TRBJ2-3	CASSFIGLAEFASTDTQYF
TRBV7-8	.	.	TRBJ2-1	CASRLFSGAYNEQFF
TRBV9	.	.	TRBJ1-2	CASQNSYGYTF
TRBV6-5	.	.	TRBJ2-3	CASSYAGSSTDTQYF
TRBV6-5	.	.	TRBJ2-7	CASSYSLPGPGYEQYF
TRBV5-6	TRBD2	.	TRBJ2-7	CASSLAWREGLEQYF
TRBV21-1	.	few	TRBJ2-7	CASEIEDRTYEQYF
TRBV27	TRBD1	.	TRBJ1-2	CASSPDRAPLGVYGYTF
TRBV14	.	.	TRBJ2-1	CASSRRQAGDNEQFF
TRBV6-5	.	once	TRBJ2-1	CASSYPLDWPRDEQFF
TRBV4-1	TRBD2	.	TRBJ2-7	CASSQDPSGGYEQYF
TRBV6-5	.	.	TRBJ2-3	CASSYSEATDTQYF
TRBV5-1	TRBD2	.	TRBJ2-1	CASSLGLAATYNEQFF
TRBV6-1	TRBD1	.	TRBJ1-5	CASKVRGPSNQPQHF
TRBV6-8	TRBD2	.	TRBJ2-1	CASRRTSGRVGEQFF
TRBV7-7	.	once	TRBJ2-1	CASSRGPDRYNEQFF
TRBV5-6	TRBD2	.	TRBJ2-1	CASSPRGLAGINNEQFF
TRBV19	.	.	TRBJ1-5	CASSITASPPDQPQHF
TRBV14	.	.	TRBJ2-3	CASSQRARTRPSTDTQYF
TRBV27	.	once	TRBJ2-6	CASSRLRVTGANVLTF